The 26 T cell receptor beta chains below come from one sample, sequenced in a study of siplizumab effects on memory and regulatory T cells. Profiled with immunoSEQ multiplex PCR; TCRdb holds only in-frame clones, not every one. This sample carries about 50,000 clones, more than 75% of them seen once, and the ten largest clones take 0.3% to 0.35%. The sample comprised naive CD8+ T cells sorted from blood. The receptors stem from a human donor in good health.

This clone was detected once. This chain links TRBV6-1 with TRBJ2-2, with 7 bases matching TRBD1. V lost 6 bases and J lost 3; bases outside the gene matches: 7. Looked up from germline, CDR1 is MNHNS and CDR2 is SASEGT. The CDR3 is made up of 15 amino acids. The chain's CDR3 is CASRLIQGDTGELFF. CDR3 nucleotide sequence: TGTGCCAGCAGACTGATTCAGGGGGACACCGGGGAGCTGTTTTTT.

Written as DNA, the CDR3 is TGTGCCTGGATGAGGGCTTTGGACGAGCAGTACTTC. This sequence encodes CAWMRALDEQYF. The chain carries TRBV30 and TRBJ2-7; maybe TRBD2 (5 bases). The germline V gene encodes CDR1 GTSNPN and CDR2 SVGIG (reference sequence). V lost 4 bases to trimming and J lost 5 bases, with 12 bases between them. The CDR3 runs to 12 residues. Complete variable domain (other parts from reference TRBV30 and TRBJ2-7): SQTIHQWPATLVQPVGSPLSLECTVEGTSNPNLYWYRQAAGRGLQLLFYSVGIGQISSEVPQNLSASRPQDRQFILSSKKLLLSDSGFYLCAWMRALDEQYFGPGTRLTVT.

The chain links TRBV19 to TRBJ2-7; the D gene is possibly TRBD2 (6 bases). Looked up from germline, CDR1 is LNHDA and CDR2 is SQIVND (reference sequence). V was shortened by 5 bases and J by 1 base, with 24 bases between the two germline ends. The CDR3 runs to 18 residues. The CDR3 protein is CASSWAGGRGSSSYEQYF. CDR3 coding DNA: TGTGCCAGTAGTTGGGCCGGGGGAAGAGGGAGCTCTTCCTACGAGCAGTACTTC.

The chain combines TRBV5-1 with TRBJ2-1; D not resolved. CDR1 SGHRS and CDR2 YFSETQ come from the germline V gene. The ends were cut back, 0 bases at V and 7 bases at J, with 11 bases in the middle. The CDR3 sequence is 14 residues long. CDR3 DNA: TGCGCCAGCAGCTTGGCCGCGGTAGAAAATGAGCAGTTCTTC. Protein product: CASSLAAVENEQFF.

The rearrangement uses TRBV2 and TRBJ1-1; 9 bases agree with TRBD1. The CDR3 is 14 amino acids. The V segment lost 5 bases and the J segment 0 bases; nucleotides outside the gene matches: 1. Per the germline V gene, CDR1 is SNHLY and CDR2 is FYNNEI. The CDR3: CASSYRGLNTEAFF. The DNA of the CDR3 is TGTGCCAGCAGTTACAGGGGGCTGAACACTGAAGCTTTCTTT.

V and J are TRBV27 and TRBJ2-7, with 8 positions matching TRBD1. The junction had 9 bases not matched to a gene; V was cut back by 9 bases and J by 2 bases. The CDR3 has 14 amino acids. The germline gives CDR1 MNHEY, CDR2 SMNVEV (reference sequence). CDR3 DNA: TGTGCCAGTAAGGCGACAGGGGATACCTACGAGCAGTACTTC. This codes for CASKATGDTYEQYF.

The chain joins TRBV19 to TRBJ1-3, with 7 bases aligning to TRBD1. Germline V gene sequence: CDR1 LNHDA, CDR2 SQIVND (reference sequence). CDR3 size: 17 residues. J lost 4 bases, V lost 6 bases, and 15 bases had no gene match. The CDR3 loop reads CASSQTGPSFPGNTIYF. The CDR3, as DNA: TGTGCCAGTAGCCAGACAGGGCCCTCTTTCCCCGGAAACACCATATATTTT.

J is TRBJ2-3 and V is TRBV9; 10 positions agree with TRBD2. There are 18 residues in the CDR3. The germline V gene encodes CDR1 SGDLS and CDR2 YYNGEE. After removal of 0 bases from V and 5 bases from J, the junction contained 12 bases not matched to a gene. CDR3: CASSVVATTSGFIDTQYF. In nucleotides, the CDR3 is TGTGCCAGCAGCGTAGTAGCTACGACTAGCGGGTTCATAGATACGCAGTATTTT.

The DNA for the CDR3 is TGCGCCAGCAGCGTAGGACTAGCGGTCTATTACGAGCAGTACTTC. Translated, it gives CASSVGLAVYYEQYF. V usage is TRBV5-1 and J usage is TRBJ2-7; 10 bases fit TRBD2. Germline CDR1 reads SGHRS; CDR2 reads YFSETQ. V dropped 4 bases and J dropped 4; count of bases not matched to a gene: 8. The CDR3 has 15 amino acids. The full variable domain, its missing parts supplied by reference TRBV5-1 and TRBJ2-7, is KAGVTQTPRYLIKTRGQQVTLSCSPISGHRSVSWYQQTPGQGLQFLFEYFSETQRNKGNFPGRFSGRQFSNSRSEMNVSTLELGDSALYLCASSVGLAVYYEQYFGPGTRLTVT.

V gene TRBV27 combines with J gene TRBJ2-3; D is possibly TRBD1 (5 bases). The germline V gene has CDR1 MNHEY and CDR2 SMNVEV (reference sequence). The CDR3 length is 15 residues. Trimming removed 1 base from V and 2 bases from J, with 10 bases in between. Here the CDR3 DNA reads TGTGCCAGCAGTTTATATCCAGGGATCACAGATACGCAGTATTTT. Protein product: CASSLYPGITDTQYF.

The chain joins TRBV29-1 to TRBJ2-3, with a weak D call TRBD1 (6 bases). Germline loops: CDR1 SQVTM, CDR2 ANQGSEA. CDR3 length: 14 amino acids. Trimming left V 5 bases short and J 2 bases short, with 14 bases between. The CDR3 loop is CSVTQGVITDTQYF. DNA for the CDR3: TGCAGCGTTACACAGGGCGTAATCACAGATACGCAGTATTTT.

V gene TRBV5-1 combines with J gene TRBJ2-3; 7 bases match TRBD1. J gave up 5 bases and V 4 bases, and 13 bases lay outside the gene matches. This CDR3 is built from 16 residues. Germline V gives CDR1 SGHRS, CDR2 YFSETQ. The CDR3 region is CASSPGDSLRLDTQYF. As DNA, the CDR3 is TGCGCCAGCAGCCCCGGGGACAGCTTAAGGTTAGATACGCAGTATTTT.

J is TRBJ2-3 and V is TRBV19; no clear D gene. The CDR3 consists of 13 residues. The V end lost 3 bases, the J end lost 6 bases, and 10 bases lay between the germline ends. Germline values: CDR1 LNHDA, CDR2 SQIVND (reference sequence). CDR3 protein: CASSILSWDTQYF. Here the CDR3 DNA reads TGTGCCAGTAGTATCCTCTCATGGGATACGCAGTATTTT.

This chain's CDR3 is CASSYGTIQETQYF. The DNA of the CDR3 is TGCGCCAGCAGTTACGGGACTATACAAGAGACCCAGTACTTC. This chain connects TRBV5-1 to TRBJ2-5, with 7 bases aligning to TRBD2. This CDR3 region has 14 residues. The junction had 6 bases not matched to a gene; V was cut back by 5 bases and J by 2 bases. Germline V gene data show CDR1 as SGHRS and CDR2 as YFSETQ.

This chain connects TRBV27 to TRBJ2-7, with 7 nucleotides matching TRBD1. V was clipped by 7 bases and J by 2 bases; unmatched bases: 14. This CDR3 is built from 16 residues. Per germline, CDR1 MNHEY and CDR2 SMNVEV (reference sequence). CDR3 coding DNA: TGTGCCAGCATAAATAAGGGGGCCACACAGCCCTACGAGCAGTACTTC. This translates into CASINKGATQPYEQYF.

V is TRBV7-9 and J is TRBJ1-5; no clear D. The CDR3 sequence is 14 residues long. Germline V gene data show CDR1 as SEHNR and CDR2 as FQNEAQ (reference sequence). V gave up 2 bases and J gave up 0 bases, with 5 bases separating them. This CDR3 reads CASSLYDSNQPQHF. CDR3 DNA sequence: TGTGCCAGCAGCTTATATGATAGCAATCAGCCCCAGCATTTT.

The J gene is TRBJ2-1, the V gene TRBV5-4, with D perhaps TRBD2 (5 bases). V was shortened by 0 bases and J by 3 bases, with 7 bases between the two germline ends. The germline V gene encodes CDR1 SGHNT and CDR2 YYREEE (reference sequence). The CDR3 loop spans 14 amino acids. The CDR3 loop reads CASSLDGDYNEQFF. CDR3 DNA sequence: TGTGCCAGCAGCTTGGACGGGGACTACAATGAGCAGTTCTTC.

CDR3 sequence (DNA): TGTGCCTCTTCCAGGGGGCAGGTTACTGAAGCTTTCTTT. It is translated as CASSRGQVTEAFF. This rearrangement joins TRBV5-6 to TRBJ1-1, with 8 bases aligning to TRBD1. The CDR3 loop spans 13 amino acids. With 10 bases clipped from V and 5 bases from J, the junction kept 10 bases outside the gene matches. Germline-derived CDR1 and CDR2 are SGHDT and YYEEEE.

The chain carries TRBV7-6 and TRBJ1-3, with a possible D match to TRBD1 (5 bases). This CDR3 is built from 15 residues. Deletions cut 0 bases from V and 3 bases from J, with 9 bases between. Germline lookup yields CDR1 SGHVS and CDR2 FNYEAQ. In DNA, the CDR3 is TGTGCCAGCAGCTTAGCGGTCGGGGGTGGAAACACCATATATTTT. Protein product: CASSLAVGGGNTIYF.

V and J are TRBV4-1 and TRBJ2-3, with 7 bases matching TRBD2. This CDR3 has 16 residues. The ends lost 3 bases at V and 1 base at J; junction bases unmatched: 7. Germline V gene sequence: CDR1 MGHRA, CDR2 YSYEKL. CDR3 residues: CASSQSPGLRTDTQYF. For the CDR3, the DNA is TGCGCCAGCAGCCAGAGTCCGGGACTACGCACAGATACGCAGTATTTT.

The chain combines TRBV27 with TRBJ2-7; 10 bases match TRBD1. The CDR3 is 14 amino acids. The V segment lost 5 bases and the J segment 5 bases; nucleotides outside the gene matches: 6. Per germline, CDR1 MNHEY and CDR2 SMNVEV (reference sequence). CDR3 loop: CASSTWDRGHEQYF. The CDR3 DNA reads as TGTGCCAGCAGTACATGGGACAGGGGACACGAGCAGTACTTC.

The CDR3 region is CSVEAGGAGDEQFF. CDR3 in DNA: TGCAGCGTTGAGGCGGGGGGGGCAGGCGATGAGCAGTTCTTC. V is TRBV29-1 and J is TRBJ2-1; 9 positions agree with TRBD2. Germline V gene lookup returns CDR1 SQVTM and CDR2 ANQGSEA. This CDR3 region has 14 residues. V lost 3 bases, J lost 8 bases, and 8 bases stayed unmatched.

The gene calls are TRBV19 and TRBJ1-1, with 10 bases matching TRBD1. V lost 5 bases and J lost 6; bases outside the gene matches: 3. The CDR3 is 13 amino acids. In germline, CDR1 is LNHDA, CDR2 SQIVND (reference sequence). The CDR3 nucleotides are TGTGCCAGTAGTGGGACAGGGGTATCTGAAGCTTTCTTT. It codes for CASSGTGVSEAFF. Together with reference TRBV19 and TRBJ1-1, the CDR3 gives the full variable domain: DGGITQSPKYLFRKEGQNVTLSCEQNLNHDAMYWYRQDPGQGLRLIYYSQIVNDFQKGDIAEGYSVSREKKESFPLTVTSAQKNPTAFYLCASSGTGVSEAFFGQGTRLTVV.

V gene TRBV27 combines with J gene TRBJ2-3, with 7 bases aligning to TRBD1. V lost 0 bases and J lost 2; bases outside the gene matches: 5. The CDR3 runs 16 residues. Germline V gene lookup returns CDR1 MNHEY and CDR2 SMNVEV (reference sequence). CDR3 residues: CASSLSTGPPTDTQYF. CDR3 sequence (DNA): TGTGCCAGCAGTTTATCGACAGGGCCCCCCACAGATACGCAGTATTTT.

This rearrangement joins TRBV21-1 to TRBJ1-4; TRBD1 was called by the table and not checked on the DNA. TRBV21-1 is a known pseudogene. The CDR3 loop spans 15 amino acids. In nucleotides, the CDR3 is TGTGCCAGCAGATTCGACAGGGGATCTAATGAAAAACTGTTTTTT. Encoded protein: CASRFDRGSNEKLFF.

This chain's CDR3 is CASSKIYKGTGITDTQYF. CDR3 DNA sequence: TGTGCCAGCAGCAAGATTTATAAGGGGACGGGGATAACAGATACGCAGTATTTT. The rearrangement uses TRBV21-1 and TRBJ2-3. TRBV21-1 is classified as a pseudogene. The CDR3 extends over 18 amino acids.